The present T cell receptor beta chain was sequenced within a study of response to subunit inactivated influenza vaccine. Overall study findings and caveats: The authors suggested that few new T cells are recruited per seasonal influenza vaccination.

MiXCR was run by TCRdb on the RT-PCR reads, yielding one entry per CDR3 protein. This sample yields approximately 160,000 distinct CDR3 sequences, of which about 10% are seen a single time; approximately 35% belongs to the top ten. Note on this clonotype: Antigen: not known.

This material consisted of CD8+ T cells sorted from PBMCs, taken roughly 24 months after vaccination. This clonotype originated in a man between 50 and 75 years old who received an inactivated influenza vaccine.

The CDR3 coding sequence is TGTGCCAGCAGCCAACTGCGGAGACCTCAAGAGACCCAGTACTTC. Translating it yields CASSQLRRPQETQYF. The chain uses TRBV14 and TRBJ2-5; D unresolved. This CDR3 has 15 amino acids. Trimming removed 2 bases from V and 2 bases from J, with 12 bases in between. Germline assignment: CDR1 SGHDN and CDR2 FVKESK.